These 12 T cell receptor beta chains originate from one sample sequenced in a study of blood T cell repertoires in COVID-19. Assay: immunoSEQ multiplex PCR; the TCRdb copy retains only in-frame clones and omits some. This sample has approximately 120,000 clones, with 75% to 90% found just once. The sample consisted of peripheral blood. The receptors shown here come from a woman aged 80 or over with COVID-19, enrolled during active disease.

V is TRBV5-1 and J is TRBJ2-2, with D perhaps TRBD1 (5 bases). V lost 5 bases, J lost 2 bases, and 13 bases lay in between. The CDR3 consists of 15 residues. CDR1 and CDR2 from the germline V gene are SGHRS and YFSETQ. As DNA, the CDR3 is TGCGCCAGCAGGGTCTGGGGCTCAAACACCGGGGAGCTGTTTTTT. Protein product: CASRVWGSNTGELFF. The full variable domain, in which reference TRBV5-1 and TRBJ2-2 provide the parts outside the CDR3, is KAGVTQTPRYLIKTRGQQVTLSCSPISGHRSVSWYQQTPGQGLQFLFEYFSETQRNKGNFPGRFSGRQFSNSRSEMNVSTLELGDSALYLCASRVWGSNTGELFFGEGSRLTVL.

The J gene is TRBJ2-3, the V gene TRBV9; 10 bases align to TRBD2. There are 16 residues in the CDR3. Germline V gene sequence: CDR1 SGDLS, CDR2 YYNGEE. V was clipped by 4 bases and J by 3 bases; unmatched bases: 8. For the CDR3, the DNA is TGTGCCAGCAGCATAGCGGGAGGCGTAGGAACAGATACGCAGTATTTT. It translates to CASSIAGGVGTDTQYF.

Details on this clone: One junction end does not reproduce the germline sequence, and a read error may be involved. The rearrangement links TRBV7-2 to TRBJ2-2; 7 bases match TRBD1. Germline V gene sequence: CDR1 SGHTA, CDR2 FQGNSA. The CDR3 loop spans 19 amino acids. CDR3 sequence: CASSIAGTASLANTGELFF. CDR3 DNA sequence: TGTGCCAGCAGCATAGCCGGGACAGCATCCCTAGCGAACACCGGGGAGCTGTTTTTT. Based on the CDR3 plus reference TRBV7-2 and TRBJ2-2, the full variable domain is GAGVSQSPSNKVTEKGKDVELRCDPISGHTALYWYRQSLGQGLEFLIYFQGNSAPDKSGLPSDRFSAERTGGSVSTLTIQRTQQEDSAVYLCASSIAGTASLANTGELFFGEGSRLTVL.

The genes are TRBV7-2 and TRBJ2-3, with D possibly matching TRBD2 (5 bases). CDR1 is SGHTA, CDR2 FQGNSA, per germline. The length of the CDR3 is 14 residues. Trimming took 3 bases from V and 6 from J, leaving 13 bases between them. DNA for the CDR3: TGTGCCAGCAGCTTCTCGGGATCTTTGGATACGCAGTATTTT. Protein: CASSFSGSLDTQYF.

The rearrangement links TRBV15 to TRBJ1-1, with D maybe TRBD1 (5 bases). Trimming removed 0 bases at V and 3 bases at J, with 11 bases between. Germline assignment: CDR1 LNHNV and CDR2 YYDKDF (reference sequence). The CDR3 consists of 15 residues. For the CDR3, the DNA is TGTGCCACCAGCAGAGATCTCGGGGGGTACACTGAAGCTTTCTTT. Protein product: CATSRDLGGYTEAFF.

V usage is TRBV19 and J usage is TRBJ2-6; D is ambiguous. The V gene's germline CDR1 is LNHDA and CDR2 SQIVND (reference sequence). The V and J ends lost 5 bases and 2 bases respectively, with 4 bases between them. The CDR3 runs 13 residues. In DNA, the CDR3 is TGTGCCAGTAGTTCCACTGGGGCCAACGTCCTGACTTTC. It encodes CASSSTGANVLTF.

The CDR3 bases are TGTGCCAGCAGTTCGCTTCGGGACACTGAAGCTTTCTTT. It is translated as CASSSLRDTEAFF. J is TRBJ1-1 and V is TRBV12-3 or TRBV12-4; D gene unclear. The CDR3 runs to 13 residues. V shed 4 bases and J shed 3 bases, with 9 bases lying between them.

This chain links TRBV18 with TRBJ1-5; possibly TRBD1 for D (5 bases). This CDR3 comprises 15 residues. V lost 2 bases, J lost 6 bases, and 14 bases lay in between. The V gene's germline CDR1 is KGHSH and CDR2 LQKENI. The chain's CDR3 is CASSPVGGYGQPQHF. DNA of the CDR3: TGTGCCAGCTCACCAGTGGGGGGTTACGGTCAGCCCCAGCATTTT.

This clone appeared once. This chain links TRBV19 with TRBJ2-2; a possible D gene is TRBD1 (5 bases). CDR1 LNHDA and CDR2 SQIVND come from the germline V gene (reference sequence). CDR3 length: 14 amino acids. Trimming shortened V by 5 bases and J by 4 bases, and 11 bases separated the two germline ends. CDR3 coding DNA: TGTGCCAGTAGTCAGGGTTTTCGCACCGGGGAGCTGTTTTTT. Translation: CASSQGFRTGELFF.

The DNA of the CDR3 is TGCGCCAGCAGCCAAGACAGATCAACCTTGGAGTTCTTC. It specifies CASSQDRSTLEFF. The chain combines TRBV4-3 with TRBJ2-1; no clear D. The V gene lost 0 bases and the J gene lost 14 bases, with 14 bases spanning the gap. Germline CDR1 is LGHNA and CDR2 is YSLEER. CDR3 length equals 13 residues.

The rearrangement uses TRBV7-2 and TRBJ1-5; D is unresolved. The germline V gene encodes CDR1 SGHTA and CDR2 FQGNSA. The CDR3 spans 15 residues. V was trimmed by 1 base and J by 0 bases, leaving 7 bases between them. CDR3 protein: CASSLGAGSNQPQHF. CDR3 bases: TGTGCCAGCAGCTTAGGTGCGGGTAGCAATCAGCCCCAGCATTTT.

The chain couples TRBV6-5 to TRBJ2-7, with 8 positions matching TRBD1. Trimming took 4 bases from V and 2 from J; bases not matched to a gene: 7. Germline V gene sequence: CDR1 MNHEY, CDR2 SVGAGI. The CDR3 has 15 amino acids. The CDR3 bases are TGTGCCAGCAGTTTTACCGGGACAGGTCCCTACGAGCAGTACTTC. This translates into CASSFTGTGPYEQYF.